This TCR beta chain was retrieved from a study of shared clonotypes between healthy human individuals. Per the germline V gene, CDR1 is MNHNS and CDR2 is SASEGT. V was shortened by 6 bases and J by 4 bases, with 10 bases between the two germline ends. The CDR3 length is 13 residues. A few counts support this clone. The naive CD8 subset, CD45RO-negative cells positively selected for CCR7, excluded terminally differentiated effector memory CD45RA+ cells. Sorted-subset replicate PCRs used 200 ng of genomic DNA. This amount corresponded to 25,000 to 30,000 T cell genomes. Under the authors' procedure: ImmunoSEQ gave junction-only sequences without quality scores, so filtering differed. The repertoire was sequenced with immunoSEQ multiplex PCR; TCRdb's copy has only in-frame clones and lacks some. The D gene and trimming were derived from the DNA, and the V and J assignments and clone size from that table. The sample shows approximately 740,000 clones, 85% to 95% of them seen only once.

This clonotype originated in a man aged 30 to 39 in good health. The rearrangement links TRBV6-1 to TRBJ2-1; D is perhaps TRBD1 (6 bases). Material: naive CD8+ T cells sorted from blood. CDR3 in amino acids: CASRKGEYNEQFF. The CDR3 DNA follows: TGTGCCAGCAGGAAGGGGGAGTACAATGAGCAGTTCTTC.